Listed below are T cell receptor beta chains from one sample, sequenced in a study of T cells in Graves' hyperthyroidism and ophthalmopathy. TCRdb reanalysed the multiplex PCR reads using MiXCR and keeps one entry per CDR3 protein. This sample has over 700,000 distinct CDR3 sequences, with around 38% found just once. Sequencing was done on a sample of blood. Every receptor here comes from a man between 18 and 29 years old with Graves' hyperthyroidism. Both conserved end residues are trimmed from each CDR3. The order of the fields is V gene, J gene, CDR3 protein.

>TRBV7-9|TRBJ2-5
ASSLWTTKETQY
>TRBV12-3/TRBV12-4|TRBJ2-7
ASSLQRGGEQY
>TRBV10-3|TRBJ1-5
ASLGPDWTLNQPQH
>TRBV19|TRBJ2-5
ASAAGALQETQY
>TRBV29-1|TRBJ1-1
SVEDMGKNTEAF
>TRBV6-1|TRBJ1-2
ASSGPEIGYT
>TRBV20-1|TRBJ1-2
SVIQGNYGYT
>TRBV5-1|TRBJ1-2
ASSSTGSYGYT
>TRBV6-1|TRBJ1-1
ASIELRTGTNTEAF
>TRBV29-1|TRBJ2-7
SVGRDYEQY
>TRBV13|TRBJ2-7
ASSRGLAVVN
>TRBV9|TRBJ2-7
ASSPRPGGYYEQY
>TRBV12-3/TRBV12-4|TRBJ1-2
ASSWSSGAVGYT
>TRBV13|TRBJ1-1
ASSAGTDHTEAF
>TRBV24-1|TRBJ2-2
ATSGPGATTGELF
>TRBV19|TRBJ1-1
ASSIDGINTEAF
>TRBV19|TRBJ1-1
ASSTLDFNTEAF
>TRBV14|TRBJ2-6
ASSRGWNSGANVLT
>TRBV6-2/TRBV6-3|TRBJ2-5
ASSPGGASKTQY
>TRBV20-1|TRBJ1-6
SARASVNSPLH
>TRBV2|TRBJ2-7
ASSENGGEQY
>TRBV2|TRBJ1-2
ASSGRQASNYGYT
>TRBV20-1|TRBJ2-7
SARVGTASYEQY
>TRBV7-2|TRBJ1-1
GPRENTEAF
>TRBV12-3/TRBV12-4|TRBJ2-5
ASSFEFWETQY
>TRBV29-1|TRBJ1-1
SAVGGDTEAF
>TRBV9|TRBJ1-1
ASSSKSTVMNTEAF
>TRBV7-8|TRBJ1-3
ASSLAQAGYGNTIY
>TRBV9|TRBJ1-2
ASSSTNNYGYT
>TRBV7-2|TRBJ1-5
ASSLRTGGLGNQPQH
>TRBV2|TRBJ2-7
ASSEGLALTYEQY
>TRBV29-1|TRBJ2-7
SVELASPYEQY
>TRBV29-1|TRBJ2-7
SVEEGTGVREQY
>TRBV6-5|TRBJ1-2
ASSWGTGAAGYT
>TRBV6-1|TRBJ2-6
ASSMNTEA
>TRBV29-1|TRBJ1-4
SVAGVANEKLF
>TRBV20-1|TRBJ2-7
SANPPGGVWNEQY
>TRBV3-1|TRBJ1-1
ASSQRQKNTEAF
>TRBV29-1|TRBJ2-7
SGWATGSHEQY
>TRBV19|TRBJ2-7
ASSGSSEYEQY
>TRBV2|TRBJ2-7
ASSVLVGSSYEQY
>TRBV9|TRBJ2-7
ASSVGEITYEQY
>TRBV29-1|TRBJ1-2
SVDDNYGYT
>TRBV19|TRBJ2-7
ASSIGHGPYEQY